This TCR beta chain was sequenced for a study of blood T cell repertoires in COVID-19. Study context: Samples representing acute and convalescent COVID-19 were sourced from the United States, Italy and Spain. T cells, B-cell-depleted T cells, or PBMCs supplied cDNA or gDNA.

In the study's own analysis: Nucleated cell counts were estimated from reference gene primer amplification. The repertoire was sequenced with immunoSEQ multiplex PCR; TCRdb's copy has only in-frame clones and lacks some. The D gene and trimming were derived from the DNA, and the V and J assignments and clone size from that table. The sample has about 240,000 clones, 87% seen once. What was sequenced was peripheral blood. The receptor was isolated from a man aged 55 to 69 who had recovered from COVID-19.

The CDR3 bases are TGTGCCAGCAGCCACGCTTTGCGTAGGGGGCGTGAAAAACTGTTTTTT. This encodes CASSHALRRGREKLFF. This sequence joins TRBV7-8 and TRBJ1-4; TRBD1 aligns across 7 bases. The CDR3 is 16 amino acids. V lost 5 bases and J lost 7; bases outside the gene matches: 13. Germline loops: CDR1 SGHVS, CDR2 FQNEAQ.